One sample yielded the 29 T cell receptor beta chains listed below, sequenced in a study of OX40 agonist ivuxolimab in advanced cancers. The method was immunoSEQ multiplex PCR; TCRdb's version includes in-frame clones alone and lacks a portion of them. The table includes some 64,000 clones, about 87% detected once. The sample in question was CD4+ or CD8+ T cells sorted from blood, obtained in a trial of the OX40 agonist ivuxolimab. These receptors were obtained from an adult with an advanced solid tumor such as melanoma, head and neck, liver or kidney cancer.

The genes are TRBV5-1 and TRBJ2-2; a possible D gene is TRBD1 (5 bases). The CDR3 sequence is 15 residues long. CDR1 and CDR2 from the germline V gene are SGHRS and YFSETQ. V lost 0 bases and J lost 7, with 13 bases in between. CDR3 nucleotides: TGCGCCAGCAGCTTGGCGCCAGGGCGAAGCGGGGAGCTGTTTTTT. It is translated as CASSLAPGRSGELFF. Full variable domain (remainder filled in from reference TRBV5-1 and TRBJ2-2): KAGVTQTPRYLIKTRGQQVTLSCSPISGHRSVSWYQQTPGQGLQFLFEYFSETQRNKGNFPGRFSGRQFSNSRSEMNVSTLELGDSALYLCASSLAPGRSGELFFGEGSRLTVL.

This clone was observed a handful of times. This rearrangement joins TRBV2 to TRBJ1-5; D is unclear. The CDR3 is made up of 12 amino acids. Trimming pared 8 bases from V and 7 bases from J, leaving 12 bases between. Germline CDR1 and CDR2: SNHLY and FYNNEI. The CDR3 loop reads CASGLTTQPQHF. The CDR3 DNA is TGTGCCAGCGGTTTGACGACACAGCCCCAGCATTTT.

The chain couples TRBV20-1 to TRBJ1-2; D unclear. V was shortened by 1 base and J by 8 bases, with 8 bases between the two germline ends. This CDR3 is 11 amino acids long. The germline CDR1 and CDR2 sequences are DFQATT and SNEGSKA (reference sequence). The CDR3 sequence: CSARAVGGYTF. For the CDR3, the DNA is TGCAGTGCTAGAGCAGTAGGCGGCTACACCTTC.

The chain employs TRBV18 and TRBJ2-3; possible D gene TRBD1, 6 bases. Germline assignment: CDR1 KGHSH and CDR2 LQKENI. CDR3 length: 14 residues. V lost 8 bases and J 2 bases, leaving 14 bases between the germline ends. The CDR3 region is CASGIRQVTDTQYF. CDR3 coding DNA: TGTGCCAGCGGAATTCGACAGGTCACAGATACGCAGTATTTT.

This clone turned up a few times. The V gene is TRBV5-6, the J gene TRBJ1-5; 8 bases agree with TRBD1. CDR1 and CDR2 from the germline V gene are SGHDT and YYEEEE. CDR3 length: 16 residues. V lost 3 bases, J lost 2 bases, and 7 bases stayed unmatched. DNA for the CDR3: TGTGCCAGCAGCTCCTGGACAGGGCTGGGCAATCAGCCCCAGCATTTT. As protein: CASSSWTGLGNQPQHF.

This chain connects TRBV7-9 to TRBJ2-3; D remains unclear. Trimming stripped 5 bases from V and 0 bases from J, with 15 bases between. Germline-derived CDR1 and CDR2 are SEHNR and FQNEAQ (reference sequence). The CDR3 length is 16 residues. The CDR3 sequence: CASSRREITSTDTQYF. The CDR3 nucleotides are TGTGCCAGCAGCCGCCGTGAAATTACTAGCACAGATACGCAGTATTTT.

This sequence joins TRBV9 and TRBJ2-3; a possible D gene is TRBD1 (5 bases). CDR1 and CDR2 from the germline V gene are SGDLS and YYNGEE. This CDR3 contains 15 residues. Trimming shortened V by 0 bases and J by 2 bases, and 10 bases separated the two germline ends. The CDR3 DNA reads as TGTGCCAGCAGCGTAGGGACAAGCCCCACAGATACGCAGTATTTT. Amino acid sequence: CASSVGTSPTDTQYF.

This sequence joins TRBV28 and TRBJ2-3; no definite D call. Germline CDR1 is MDHEN and CDR2 is SYDVKM. CDR3 length: 14 residues. V gave up 3 bases and J gave up 2 bases, with 9 bases separating them. The CDR3 reads CASSLYRDTDTQYF. The CDR3 DNA follows: TGTGCCAGCAGTTTGTACCGAGACACAGATACGCAGTATTTT.

The rearrangement links TRBV6-1 to TRBJ1-2, with 8 bases aligning to TRBD1. The germline V gene has CDR1 MNHNS and CDR2 SASEGT. The CDR3 runs to 13 residues. The V and J ends lost 7 bases and 7 bases, in that order; junction bases with no gene match: 8. CDR3 nucleotide sequence: TGTGCCAGCACCTCGGACAGGGCCCGTGGCTACACCTTC. Amino acid sequence: CASTSDRARGYTF.

This clone appeared a few times. This chain links TRBV15 with TRBJ2-2; D is uncertain. V lost 8 bases and J 4 bases, leaving 17 bases between the germline ends. Germline V gene sequence: CDR1 LNHNV, CDR2 YYDKDF (reference sequence). This CDR3 spans 15 amino acids. The CDR3 is CATALSWAVTGELFF. CDR3 bases: TGTGCCACCGCTTTAAGTTGGGCAGTCACCGGGGAGCTGTTTTTT.

The CDR3 reads CASAPAPTNEKLFF. DNA for the CDR3: TGTGCCAGCGCTCCGGCCCCAACTAATGAAAAACTGTTTTTT. This chain uses TRBV6-1 with TRBJ1-4; no definite D call. This CDR3 has 14 residues. CDR1 and CDR2 (germline): MNHNS, SASEGT. V was clipped by 8 bases and J by 0 bases, with 10 bases between them.

The chain uses TRBV13 and TRBJ2-4; D gene ambiguous. Germline CDR1 and CDR2: PRHDT and FYEKMQ (reference sequence). This CDR3 comprises 19 residues. The germline V and J ends were trimmed by 1 base and 7 bases, with 26 bases remaining between them. The CDR3 is CASSLELPTGGQLGNIQYF. The CDR3 DNA reads TGTGCCAGCAGCTTAGAGTTACCCACGGGCGGTCAATTGGGGAACATTCAGTACTTC.

The chain carries TRBV7-2 and TRBJ2-7, with D perhaps matching TRBD2 (6 bases). V was shortened by 0 bases and J by 4 bases, with 13 bases between the two germline ends. The CDR3 loop spans 15 amino acids. Germline V gene sequence: CDR1 SGHTA, CDR2 FQGNSA. The CDR3 sequence: CASSLASGAAYEQYF. CDR3 bases: TGTGCCAGCAGCTTAGCTTCGGGAGCGGCATACGAGCAGTACTTC. The full variable domain, completed using reference TRBV7-2 and TRBJ2-7, is GAGVSQSPSNKVTEKGKDVELRCDPISGHTALYWYRQSLGQGLEFLIYFQGNSAPDKSGLPSDRFSAERTGGSVSTLTIQRTQQEDSAVYLCASSLASGAAYEQYFGPGTRLTVT.

The chain links TRBV5-1 to TRBJ1-1, with no clear D. From germline, CDR1 is SGHRS and CDR2 YFSETQ. Trimming left V 0 bases short and J 3 bases short, with 9 bases between. The CDR3 covers 14 residues. CDR3 loop: CASSLVDTDTEAFF. Here the CDR3 DNA reads TGCGCCAGCAGCTTGGTAGACACGGACACTGAAGCTTTCTTT.

The chain carries TRBV5-1 and TRBJ2-7; 12 nucleotides align to TRBD2. This CDR3 has 15 residues. The junction had 8 bases not matched to a gene; V was cut back by 6 bases and J by 4 bases. CDR1 and CDR2 from the germline V gene are SGHRS and YFSETQ. CDR3 nucleotide sequence: TGCGCCAGCACCTGGAGTCTAGCGGGAGGGTACGAGCAGTACTTC. It encodes CASTWSLAGGYEQYF.

The chain carries TRBV7-2 and TRBJ1-5, with TRBD1 identical over 8 bases. The CDR3 is made up of 15 amino acids. Germline CDR1 reads SGHTA; CDR2 reads FQGNSA. V was pared by 4 bases and J by 2 bases, with 4 bases of the junction left unmatched. The CDR3 reads CASSWTGMGNQPQHF. DNA for the CDR3: TGTGCCAGCAGCTGGACAGGGATGGGCAATCAGCCCCAGCATTTT.

The gene calls are TRBV27 and TRBJ2-7, with TRBD1 matching over 9 bases. There are 14 residues in the CDR3. The J segment lost 5 bases and the V segment lost 2 bases, leaving 4 bases of the junction unmatched. Germline-derived CDR1 and CDR2 are MNHEY and SMNVEV (reference sequence). CDR3 in amino acids: CASSLVYRGHEQYF. The CDR3 DNA sequence: TGTGCCAGCAGTTTAGTCTACAGGGGGCACGAGCAGTACTTC.

The chain is built from TRBV14 and TRBJ2-2; D is unclear. Germline lookup yields CDR1 SGHDN and CDR2 FVKESK. Trimming removed 5 bases at V and 0 bases at J, with 13 bases between. This CDR3 spans 16 amino acids. This CDR3 reads CASSKRSKANTGELFF. Here the CDR3 DNA reads TGTGCCAGCAGCAAGAGGAGTAAAGCGAACACCGGGGAGCTGTTTTTT.

The rearrangement uses TRBV7-2 and TRBJ2-5, with 9 nucleotides matching TRBD1. This CDR3 has 15 residues. Germline V gene data show CDR1 as SGHTA and CDR2 as FQGNSA. V was pared by 6 bases and J by 3 bases, with 8 bases of the junction left unmatched. CDR3 in amino acids: CASRFPGQGKETQYF. The CDR3 nucleotides are TGTGCCAGCAGATTTCCGGGACAGGGAAAAGAGACCCAGTACTTC.

The chain has TRBV5-1 and TRBJ2-5; 11 nucleotides align to TRBD2. CDR3 size: 19 residues. CDR1 and CDR2 (germline): SGHRS, YFSETQ. J lost 0 bases, V lost 4 bases, and 14 bases had no gene match. The CDR3 loop reads CASSPAYSGRGLYQETQYF. As DNA, the CDR3 is TGCGCCAGCAGCCCGGCTTATAGCGGGAGGGGCCTGTACCAAGAGACCCAGTACTTC.

The chain employs TRBV30 and TRBJ1-1, with D unclear. The CDR3 has 14 residues. Trimming cost V 0 bases and J 1 base, with 9 bases left between them. From germline, CDR1 is GTSNPN and CDR2 SVGIG (reference sequence). CDR3 DNA sequence: TGTGCCTGGAGTGTCGGCAGCCAGAACACTGAAGCTTTCTTT. Translating it yields CAWSVGSQNTEAFF.

This sequence joins TRBV28 and TRBJ2-1; D may be TRBD2 (5 bases). The V end lost 6 bases, the J end lost 6 bases, and 9 bases lay between the germline ends. This CDR3 comprises 12 residues. Looked up from germline, CDR1 is MDHEN and CDR2 is SYDVKM. CDR3 nucleotides: TGTGCCAGCAGCACCACTAGCAATGAGCAGTTCTTC. Its translation is CASSTTSNEQFF.

This clone has just one count. The chain recombines TRBV5-1 with TRBJ2-2, with TRBD2 identical over 7 bases. With 3 bases clipped from V and 1 base from J, the junction kept 3 bases outside the gene matches. Germline values: CDR1 SGHRS, CDR2 YFSETQ. This CDR3 has 15 residues. This CDR3 is CASSWPSGNTGELFF. The DNA for the CDR3 is TGCGCCAGCAGCTGGCCTAGCGGGAACACCGGGGAGCTGTTTTTT.

This clone was found a few times. V and J are TRBV19 and TRBJ1-5; no clear D gene. Deletions cut 0 bases from V and 6 bases from J, with 12 bases between. The CDR3 has 15 residues. Germline loops: CDR1 LNHDA, CDR2 SQIVND (reference sequence). CDR3 in amino acids: CASSIEASIVQPQHF. As DNA, the CDR3 is TGTGCCAGTAGTATAGAGGCCTCGATTGTTCAGCCCCAGCATTTT.

This chain joins TRBV11-2 and TRBJ1-5; tentative D call: TRBD1 (5 bases). Trimming left V 3 bases short and J 3 bases short, with 9 bases between. The CDR3 runs 14 residues. Germline CDR1 is SGHAT and CDR2 is FQNNGV. The CDR3 DNA is TGTGCCAGCAGCTTCTCGGGGGACAATCAGCCCCAGCATTTT. It encodes CASSFSGDNQPQHF. Full variable domain (outside the CDR3, taken from reference TRBV11-2 and TRBJ1-5): EAGVAQSPRYKIIEKRQSVAFWCNPISGHATLYWYQQILGQGPKLLIQFQNNGVVDDSQLPKDRFSAERLKGVDSTLKIQPAKLEDSAVYLCASSFSGDNQPQHFGDGTRLSIL.

The chain recombines TRBV29-1 with TRBJ2-1; 7 nucleotides align to TRBD2. V lost 7 bases and J lost 4; bases outside the gene matches: 4. The V gene's germline CDR1 is SQVTM and CDR2 ANQGSEA. This CDR3 contains 12 residues. CDR3 protein: CSGTSEYNEQFF. The CDR3 DNA follows: TGCAGCGGTACTAGCGAGTACAATGAGCAGTTCTTC.

The genes are TRBV7-3 and TRBJ2-7; D is unclear. Germline values: CDR1 SGHTA, CDR2 FQGTGA. V shed 6 bases and J shed 0 bases, with 12 bases lying between them. The length of the CDR3 is 14 residues. CDR3 sequence: CASSSDPNSYEQYF. DNA for the CDR3: TGTGCCAGCAGTAGTGACCCAAACTCCTACGAGCAGTACTTC.

The genes are TRBV5-1 and TRBJ1-1; 9 bases map to TRBD1. Germline V CDR1 and CDR2: SGHRS, YFSETQ. This CDR3 spans 15 amino acids. Trimming at V came to 4 bases and at J to 4 bases, leaving 8 bases not matched to a gene. CDR3 in DNA: TGCGCCAGCAGCCTTAGGACAGGGGCGAGCACTGAAGCTTTCTTT. Its protein is CASSLRTGASTEAFF.

The chain links TRBV25-1 to TRBJ2-5; 7 nucleotides align to TRBD2. The CDR3 totals 13 residues. V lost 0 bases, J lost 5 bases, and 0 bases stayed unmatched. Looked up from germline, CDR1 is MGHDK and CDR2 is SYGVNS. The CDR3 region is CASSEYGGETQYF. CDR3 nucleotides: TGTGCCAGCAGTGAATACGGGGGGGAGACCCAGTACTTC.